This T cell receptor beta chain was observed in a study of T cells in Graves' hyperthyroidism and ophthalmopathy. Patients counted as stable if ophthalmopathy did not develop within 18 months. Newly diagnosed hyperthyroidism, duration under 2 months, in patients aged 18 to 65. Patients having uncontrolled infection, another autoimmune disease, pregnancy or lactation were not included. Diagnoses rested on clinical symptoms, serum thyroxine and TRAb, thyroid ultrasound and orbital computed tomography. V lost 3 bases, J lost 7 bases, and 17 bases lay in between. Germline CDR1 SGHRS, CDR2 YFSETQ. The CDR3 is 14 residues long. TCR beta CDR3 sequences were amplified from RNA transcripts. When the TCR CDR3 underwent first-round RT-PCR, the HTBI primer set was used. One entry per CDR3 protein results from TCRdb running MiXCR on the multiplex PCR reads. The sample shows roughly 380,000 distinct CDR3 sequences, approximately 13% of them seen only once.

The V call is TRBV5-1, the J call TRBJ2-7; D remains unclear. Sequenced: blood. The sequence derives from a woman in her sixties or seventies with Graves' hyperthyroidism. The CDR3 here is CASSSSPGPWEQYF. The CDR3 nucleotides read TGCGCCAGCAGCTCCTCTCCGGGCCCTTGGGAGCAGTACTTC.